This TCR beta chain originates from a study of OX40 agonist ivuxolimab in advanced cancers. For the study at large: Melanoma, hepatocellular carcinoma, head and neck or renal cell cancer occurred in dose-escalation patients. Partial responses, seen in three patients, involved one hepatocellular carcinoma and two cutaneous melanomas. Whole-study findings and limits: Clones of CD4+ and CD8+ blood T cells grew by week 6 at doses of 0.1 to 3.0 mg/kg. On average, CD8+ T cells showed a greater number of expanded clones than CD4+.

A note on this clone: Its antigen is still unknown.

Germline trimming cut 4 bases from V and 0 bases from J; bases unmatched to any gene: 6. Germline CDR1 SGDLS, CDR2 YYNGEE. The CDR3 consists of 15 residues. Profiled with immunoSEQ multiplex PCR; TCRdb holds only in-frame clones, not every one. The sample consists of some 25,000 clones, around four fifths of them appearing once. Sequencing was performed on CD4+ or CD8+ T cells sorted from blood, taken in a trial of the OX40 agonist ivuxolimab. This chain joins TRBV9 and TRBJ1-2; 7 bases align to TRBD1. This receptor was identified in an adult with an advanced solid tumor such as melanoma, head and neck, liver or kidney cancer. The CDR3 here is CASSFGQVANYGYTF. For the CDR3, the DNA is TGTGCCAGCAGCTTTGGACAGGTAGCTAACTATGGCTACACCTTC. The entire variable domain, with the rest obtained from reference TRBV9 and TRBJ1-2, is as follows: DSGVTQTPKHLITATGQRVTLRCSPRSGDLSVYWYQQSLDQGLQFLIQYYNGEERAKGNILERFSAQQFPDLHSELNLSSLELGDSALYFCASSFGQVANYGYTFGSGTRLTVV.